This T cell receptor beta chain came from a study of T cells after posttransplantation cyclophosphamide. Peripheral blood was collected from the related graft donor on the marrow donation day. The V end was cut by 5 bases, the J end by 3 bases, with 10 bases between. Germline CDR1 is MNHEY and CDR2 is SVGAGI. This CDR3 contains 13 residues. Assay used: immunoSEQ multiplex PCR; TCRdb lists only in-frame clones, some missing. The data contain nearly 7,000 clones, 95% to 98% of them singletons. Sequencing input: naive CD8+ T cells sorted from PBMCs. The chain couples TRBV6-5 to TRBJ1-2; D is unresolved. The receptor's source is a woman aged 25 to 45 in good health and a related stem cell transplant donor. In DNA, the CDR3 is TGTGCCAGCAGTCAGGCGGGGTACTATGGCTACACCTTC. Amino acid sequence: CASSQAGYYGYTF.